Following are 27 T cell receptor beta chains from one sample sequenced in a study of blood T cell repertoires in COVID-19. Clones were read by immunoSEQ multiplex PCR, and TCRdb kept only the in-frame ones, dropping some. The table lists roughly 150,000 clones, approximately 87% of them singletons. The sample consisted of peripheral blood. All receptors derive from a man older than 75 with acute or convalescent COVID-19.

V is TRBV5-1 and J is TRBJ2-2; no firm D call. The CDR3 length is 15 residues. In germline, CDR1 is SGHRS, CDR2 YFSETQ. Trimming cost V 0 bases and J 1 base, with 7 bases left between them. The CDR3 DNA reads TGCGCCAGCAGCTTGGTAGTCCAGAACACCGGGGAGCTGTTTTTT. It codes for CASSLVVQNTGELFF.

The V call is TRBV19, the J call TRBJ1-1, with 7 bases lining up with TRBD1. The V segment lost 5 bases and the J segment 5 bases; nucleotides outside the gene matches: 11. Germline loops: CDR1 LNHDA, CDR2 SQIVND (reference sequence). The CDR3 length is 15 residues. CDR3 sequence: CASSRALQGQTEAFF. The CDR3 DNA reads TGTGCCAGTAGTCGCGCCCTACAGGGGCAGACTGAAGCTTTCTTT.

The V and J genes are TRBV19 and TRBJ2-1, with D perhaps TRBD1 (6 bases). Germline V gene sequence: CDR1 LNHDA, CDR2 SQIVND (reference sequence). The CDR3 length is 15 residues. Trimming stripped 0 bases from V and 3 bases from J, with 9 bases between. The CDR3 nucleotides read TGTGCCAGTAGTATAGAGAGAGGGGGCTACAATGAGCAGTTCTTC. It translates to CASSIERGGYNEQFF.

The rearrangement uses TRBV29-1 and TRBJ2-5; a weak D match, TRBD2 (7 bases). This CDR3 region has 13 residues. The V and J ends lost 4 bases and 4 bases respectively, with 13 bases between them. Germline CDR1 and CDR2: SQVTM and ANQGSEA. This chain's CDR3 is CSVGGGLSETQYF. CDR3 sequence (DNA): TGCAGCGTTGGGGGGGGGCTGTCAGAGACCCAGTACTTC.

The rearrangement links TRBV6-1 to TRBJ1-2; TRBD1 matches 10 bases. This CDR3 is 15 amino acids long. V lost 2 bases, J lost 6 bases, and 6 bases stayed unmatched. Looked up from germline, CDR1 is MNHNS and CDR2 is SASEGT. The CDR3 protein is CASSERDRGVDGYTF. The CDR3 DNA sequence: TGTGCCAGCAGTGAAAGGGACAGGGGCGTCGATGGCTACACCTTC.

Only a few counts were recorded for this clone. The sample contains more than one DNA sequence encoding this CDR3. The genes are TRBV3-1 (or the pseudogene TRBV3-2) and TRBJ1-5, with D perhaps TRBD1 (6 bases). Per germline, CDR1 LGHDT and CDR2 YNNKEL (reference sequence). V was clipped by 2 bases and J by 2 bases, with 7 bases between them. The CDR3 contains 14 residues. The CDR3, as DNA: TGTGCCAGCAGCCAATCAGGGGGCAATCAGCCCCAGCATTTT. This encodes CASSQSGGNQPQHF.

This sequence joins TRBV7-8 and TRBJ1-2; D remains unclear. Germline values: CDR1 SGHVS, CDR2 FQNEAQ. Trimming stripped 5 bases from V and 7 bases from J, with 14 bases between. The CDR3 length is 13 residues. In DNA form, the CDR3 reads TGTGCCAGCAGCGCCAAAAGACACGGTGGCTACACCTTC. Translated, it gives CASSAKRHGGYTF.

J is TRBJ1-1 and V is TRBV9, with D perhaps TRBD1 (5 bases). The CDR3 runs 13 residues. Trimming cost V 2 bases and J 4 bases, with 9 bases left between them. Germline assignment: CDR1 SGDLS and CDR2 YYNGEE. The CDR3 reads CASSVRQSTEAFF. The DNA of the CDR3 is TGTGCCAGCAGCGTGAGACAGTCCACTGAAGCTTTCTTT. The variable domain in full, completed from reference TRBV9 and TRBJ1-1, reads DSGVTQTPKHLITATGQRVTLRCSPRSGDLSVYWYQQSLDQGLQFLIQYYNGEERAKGNILERFSAQQFPDLHSELNLSSLELGDSALYFCASSVRQSTEAFFGQGTRLTVV.

This chain uses TRBV28 with TRBJ1-4; unclear D gene. Germline V gene data show CDR1 as MDHEN and CDR2 as SYDVKM. V was clipped by 6 bases and J by 0 bases, with 11 bases between them. This CDR3 comprises 15 residues. The CDR3 loop reads CASRSGSATNEKLFF. The CDR3 nucleotides are TGTGCCAGCAGGTCGGGGTCTGCAACTAATGAAAAACTGTTTTTT.

This clone showed up just once. J is TRBJ2-1 and V is TRBV15; TRBD1 agrees at 11 bases. Germline loops: CDR1 LNHNV, CDR2 YYDKDF (reference sequence). The CDR3 is 16 amino acids. The V segment lost 1 base and the J segment 4 bases; nucleotides outside the gene matches: 3. The CDR3 is CATSRGGQGGYNEQFF. In DNA form, the CDR3 reads TGTGCCACCAGCAGAGGGGGACAGGGGGGTTACAATGAGCAGTTCTTC.

The V and J genes are TRBV28 and TRBJ1-5, with D perhaps TRBD1 (6 bases). This CDR3 spans 14 amino acids. V dropped 2 bases and J dropped 2 bases, with 7 bases sitting between them. From germline, CDR1 is MDHEN and CDR2 SYDVKM. This CDR3 is CASSLPGGNQPQHF. CDR3 nucleotide sequence: TGTGCCAGCAGTTTACCAGGGGGCAATCAGCCCCAGCATTTT.

The chain uses TRBV5-6 and TRBJ1-4; D may be TRBD1 (6 bases). The CDR3 is made up of 19 amino acids. Trimming pared 1 base from V and 3 bases from J, leaving 22 bases between. Germline lookup yields CDR1 SGHDT and CDR2 YYEEEE. CDR3: CASSLQGMRPQEANEKLFF. The CDR3 nucleotides are TGTGCCAGCAGCTTGCAGGGGATGCGGCCCCAGGAGGCTAATGAAAAACTGTTTTTT.

This clone came up once. V and J are TRBV3-1 (or the pseudogene TRBV3-2) and TRBJ2-5; D uncertain. V was shortened by 0 bases and J by 5 bases, with 4 bases between the two germline ends. This CDR3 comprises 12 residues. Germline V CDR1 and CDR2: LGHDT, YNNKEL (reference sequence). CDR3 DNA: TGTGCCAGCAGCCAAGAACGGGAGACCCAGTACTTC. It specifies CASSQERETQYF.

This clone came up a few times. The chain links TRBV6-1 to TRBJ1-2, with 8 bases lining up with TRBD1. Losses at the gene ends were 4 bases for V and 4 bases for J; bases not matched to a gene: 14. Germline V gives CDR1 MNHNS, CDR2 SASEGT. The CDR3 has 17 residues. CDR3 sequence reads: CASSVRKDRGFRYGYTF. The DNA of the CDR3 is TGTGCCAGCAGTGTCCGGAAAGACAGGGGATTTCGCTATGGCTACACCTTC.

This chain uses TRBV4-1 with TRBJ2-3; 14 bases are shared with TRBD2. The CDR3 totals 15 residues. From germline, CDR1 is MGHRA and CDR2 YSYEKL. V gave up 4 bases and J gave up 8 bases; unmatched junction bases: 5. CDR3: CASSPEGLAGATQYF. The DNA of the CDR3 is TGCGCCAGCAGCCCCGAGGGACTAGCGGGGGCTACGCAGTATTTT.

V is TRBV3-1 (or the pseudogene TRBV3-2) and J is TRBJ1-2, with D possibly being TRBD1 (6 bases). Germline V gene data show CDR1 as LGHDT and CDR2 as YNNKEL (reference sequence). This CDR3 is built from 16 residues. Trimming removed 6 bases at V and 0 bases at J, with 17 bases between. The CDR3: CASRRAGGQANYGYTF. CDR3 coding DNA: TGTGCCAGCAGACGGGCGGGGGGCCAGGCTAACTATGGCTACACCTTC.

The genes are TRBV24-1 and TRBJ1-2; D not resolved. V lost 3 bases and J lost 3, with 10 bases in between. CDR1 is KGHDR, CDR2 SFDVKD, per germline. This CDR3 spans 14 amino acids. CDR3 region: CATSDRGSHYGYTF. CDR3 coding DNA: TGTGCCACCAGTGATAGAGGCAGTCACTATGGCTACACCTTC.

The V and J genes are TRBV28 and TRBJ2-7; TRBD2 matches at 7 bases. Germline-derived CDR1 and CDR2 are MDHEN and SYDVKM. V dropped 5 bases and J dropped 0; count of bases not matched to a gene: 10. This CDR3 has 16 amino acids. The chain's CDR3 is CASSPEKAGSSYEQYF. The DNA for the CDR3 is TGTGCCAGCAGTCCCGAGAAAGCGGGAAGCTCCTACGAGCAGTACTTC.

This clone came up a few times. The chain combines TRBV19 with TRBJ2-3; possibly TRBD2 for D (5 bases). Trimming pared 4 bases from V and 6 bases from J, leaving 20 bases between. The germline gives CDR1 LNHDA, CDR2 SQIVND (reference sequence). The CDR3 is 16 amino acids. The CDR3 DNA follows: TGTGCCAGTAGTAGCTCCGCGGGCTCACAGTGGGATACGCAGTATTTT. This encodes CASSSSAGSQWDTQYF.

This chain joins TRBV18 and TRBJ2-1; D is unresolved. Germline loops: CDR1 KGHSH, CDR2 LQKENI. V shed 2 bases and J shed 7 bases, with 3 bases lying between them. This CDR3 is built from 11 residues. CDR3 loop: CASSPENEQFF. In DNA, the CDR3 is TGTGCCAGCTCACCAGAGAATGAGCAGTTCTTC.

The V and J genes are TRBV7-2 and TRBJ2-7, with D unclear. Per the germline V gene, CDR1 is SGHTA and CDR2 is FQGNSA. Trimming shortened V by 2 bases and J by 4 bases, and 9 bases separated the two germline ends. This CDR3 region has 13 residues. The CDR3 region has the DNA TGTGCCAGCAGCTTAAGTGAGACTTACGAGCAGTACTTC. Its translation is CASSLSETYEQYF.

The gene calls are TRBV7-8 and TRBJ1-5; D is uncertain. Germline V gene data show CDR1 as SGHVS and CDR2 as FQNEAQ. This CDR3 spans 14 amino acids. The V gene lost 0 bases and the J gene lost 0 bases, with 3 bases spanning the gap. The CDR3 region has the DNA TGTGCCAGCAGCTTAGCCTATAGCAATCAGCCCCAGCATTTT. Residues: CASSLAYSNQPQHF.

The chain uses TRBV29-1 and TRBJ2-7, with D perhaps TRBD2 (5 bases). V lost 2 bases, J lost 3 bases, and 23 bases lay in between. This CDR3 comprises 17 residues. The germline gives CDR1 SQVTM, CDR2 ANQGSEA. In DNA, the CDR3 is TGCAGCGTTGAAAGCAACGGGATGGGCTCCACAAGCTACGAGCAGTACTTC. Its protein is CSVESNGMGSTSYEQYF.

The chain employs TRBV2 and TRBJ1-5; no clear D gene. Germline loops: CDR1 SNHLY, CDR2 FYNNEI. This CDR3 spans 14 amino acids. V was cut by 6 bases and J by 0 bases, with 9 bases left in between. For the CDR3, the DNA is TGTGCCAGCAGCGACCAGGTTAGCAATCAGCCCCAGCATTTT. The encoded protein is CASSDQVSNQPQHF.

The chain is built from TRBV18 and TRBJ1-2; 7 nucleotides align to TRBD1. The CDR3 runs 15 residues. The V and J ends lost 5 bases and 2 bases, in that order; junction bases with no gene match: 8. The germline CDR1 and CDR2 sequences are KGHSH and LQKENI. CDR3 bases: TGTGCCAGCTCATTCGTTACGGGACAGAACTATGGCTACACCTTC. It encodes CASSFVTGQNYGYTF. The variable domain in full, with the rest retrieved from reference TRBV18 and TRBJ1-2, is NAGVMQNPRHLVRRRGQEARLRCSPMKGHSHVYWYRQLPEEGLKFMVYLQKENIIDESGMPKERFSAEFPKEGPSILRIQQVVRGDSAAYFCASSFVTGQNYGYTFGSGTRLTVV.

The chain carries TRBV30 and TRBJ1-4; a weak D match, TRBD1 (5 bases). V lost 3 bases to trimming and J lost 6 bases, with 14 bases between them. In germline, CDR1 is GTSNPN, CDR2 SVGIG (reference sequence). CDR3 size: 14 residues. CDR3 region: CAWRWGDTDEKLFF. CDR3 coding DNA: TGTGCCTGGAGATGGGGGGATACGGATGAAAAACTGTTTTTT.

The genes are TRBV24-1 and TRBJ2-2, with D possibly being TRBD2 (7 bases). V was trimmed by 5 bases and J by 7 bases, leaving 16 bases between them. CDR1 is KGHDR and CDR2 is SFDVKD in the germline V gene. There are 15 residues in the CDR3. In DNA, the CDR3 is TGTGCCACCAGTGGAGGGGGGGCCTCCCACGGGGAGCTGTTTTTT. This gives the protein CATSGGGASHGELFF.